This T cell receptor (beta chain) was documented in a study of human thymus T cells. Some clones are missing from TCRdb's copy, which holds only in-frame ones; the method was immunoSEQ multiplex PCR. The data contain about 60,000 clones, around 94% of them singletons. This CDR3 is built from 16 residues. J was trimmed by 5 bases and V by 3 bases; bases with no gene match: 9. Germline V gene lookup returns CDR1 KGHSH and CDR2 LQKENI. This chain uses TRBV18 with TRBJ2-5, with 10 bases aligning to TRBD2. The TCR comes from a boy less than two years old with a congenital heart defect but otherwise immunologically healthy. The specimen was blood. CDR3 bases: TGTGCCAGCTCACCGTCCAGTAGCGGGAGGACGGAGACCCAGTACTTC. Amino acids: CASSPSSSGRTETQYF.